This TCR beta chain derives from a study of blood T cell repertoires in COVID-19. Turning to the study itself: From T cells, B-cell-depleted T cells, or PBMCs came the material, which was cDNA or gDNA.

Authors' analysis steps: By means of reference gene primer amplification, nucleated cell counts were estimated. Data came from immunoSEQ multiplex PCR; TCRdb stores just in-frame clones and leaves some out. That table supplies the V and J calls and clone size; D and trimming were determined from the DNA. The table includes some 50,000 clones, 87% detected once. The TCR originated in a human donor in a cohort sampled during active COVID-19. The specimen sequenced was peripheral blood.

CDR3: CASRRGSKGETQYF. The CDR3 DNA sequence: TGTGCCAGCCGTCGGGGGAGTAAGGGGGAGACCCAGTACTTC. The genes are TRBV28 and TRBJ2-5; the D gene is possibly TRBD2 (6 bases). Deletions cut 8 bases from V and 5 bases from J, with 18 bases between. This CDR3 comprises 14 residues. Germline CDR1 MDHEN, CDR2 SYDVKM.